Included here is one T cell receptor beta chain sequence, with context. This sample was taken from a study of blood T cell repertoires in COVID-19. Per the study methods: Quantification of nucleated cells was approximated via reference gene primer amplification. Using immunoSEQ multiplex PCR, the repertoire was profiled, and TCRdb retains in-frame clones only, with some absent. Clone size and V and J calls were adopted from that table, with D and trimming inferred from the DNA. Of some 250,000 clones listed, just over 90% are singletons. The CDR3 loop spans 15 amino acids. V shed 7 bases, J shed 0 bases, and the junction held 4 bases outside the gene matches. The germline V gene has CDR1 SGDLS and CDR2 YYNGEE. In terms of age and location, participants ranged from roughly 18 to 90 years and lived in under 30 US areas.

This sequence originates from a woman in her 40s with acute COVID-19. The source material was PBMCs or T cells enriched from blood (not recorded which). V gene TRBV9 combines with J gene TRBJ1-3, with 10 bases matching TRBD1. The CDR3 region is CASGTGADSGNTIYF. In nucleotides, the CDR3 is TGTGCCAGCGGGACAGGGGCCGACTCTGGAAACACCATATATTTT.